This T cell receptor beta chain derives from a study of shared clonotypes between healthy human individuals. Clones were read by immunoSEQ multiplex PCR, and TCRdb kept only the in-frame ones, dropping some. Of about 2.4 million clones listed, approximately 90% are singletons. Germline CDR1 and CDR2: SGHRS and YFSETQ. After removal of 4 bases from V and 5 bases from J, the junction contained 6 bases not matched to a gene. The CDR3 is made up of 15 amino acids. V is TRBV5-1 and J is TRBJ2-3; 11 bases fit TRBD2. Sequenced sample: naive CD4+ T cells sorted from blood. Sample subset: CD45RA+ positively selected. The receptor was derived from a young man in good health. The CDR3 bases are TGCGCCAGCAGCATTAGCGGGGGGGCCTTAGATACGCAGTATTTT. Protein product: CASSISGGALDTQYF.